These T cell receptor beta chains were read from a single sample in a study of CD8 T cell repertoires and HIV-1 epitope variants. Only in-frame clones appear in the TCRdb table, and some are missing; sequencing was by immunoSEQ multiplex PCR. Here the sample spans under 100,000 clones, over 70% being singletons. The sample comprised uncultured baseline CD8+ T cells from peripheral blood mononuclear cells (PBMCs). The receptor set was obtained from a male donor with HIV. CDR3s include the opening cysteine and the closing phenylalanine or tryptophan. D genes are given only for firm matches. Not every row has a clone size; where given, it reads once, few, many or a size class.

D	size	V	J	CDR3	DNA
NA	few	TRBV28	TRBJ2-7	CASRKGPHEQYF	TGTGCCAGCAGAAAGGGCCCCCACGAGCAGTACTTC
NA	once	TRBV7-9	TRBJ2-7	CASSLGGTLHYEQYF	TGTGCCAGCAGCTTAGGAGGGACGCTACACTACGAGCAGTACTTC
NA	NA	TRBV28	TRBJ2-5	CASSIAGAGRYSETQYF	TGTGCCAGCAGTATCGCGGGGGCAGGCAGATATTCGGAGACCCAGTACTTC
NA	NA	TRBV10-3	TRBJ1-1	CAISALSGAQTEAFF	TGTGCCATCAGCGCCCTCTCAGGGGCGCAGACTGAAGCTTTCTTT
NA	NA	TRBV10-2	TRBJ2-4	CASSPVQSLAKNIQYF	TGCGCCAGCAGCCCTGTCCAAAGTCTAGCCAAAAACATTCAGTACTTC
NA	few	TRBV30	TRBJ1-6	CAWSADNSPLHF	TGTGCCTGGAGTGCAGATAATTCACCCCTCCACTTT
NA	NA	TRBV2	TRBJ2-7	CASSEFGGLAYEQYF	TGTGCCAGCAGTGAATTTGGGGGGTTGGCCTACGAGCAGTACTTC
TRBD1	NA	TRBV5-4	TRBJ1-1	CASSPDRGRPEAFF	TGTGCCAGCAGCCCGGACAGGGGGCGCCCTGAAGCTTTCTTT
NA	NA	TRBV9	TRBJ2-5	CASSVRGDQETQYF	TGTGCCAGCAGCGTACGTGGGGACCAAGAGACCCAGTACTTC
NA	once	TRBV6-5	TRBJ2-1	CASSPASYNEQFF	TGTGCCAGCTCCCCGGCTAGTTACAATGAGCAGTTCTTC
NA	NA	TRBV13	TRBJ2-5	CASSLGLGGGEETQYF	TGTGCCAGCAGCTTAGGCCTCGGGGGCGGTGAAGAGACCCAGTACTTC
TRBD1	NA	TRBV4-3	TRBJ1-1	CASSQGFGQGTEAFF	TGCGCCAGCAGCCAAGGATTTGGACAGGGCACTGAAGCTTTCTTT
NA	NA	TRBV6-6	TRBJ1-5	CASRSSGAFNQPQHF	TGTGCCAGCCGATCATCGGGGGCGTTCAATCAGCCCCAGCATTTT
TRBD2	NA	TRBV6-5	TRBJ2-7	CASSPVAGGPIRQYF	TGTGCCAGCAGTCCCGTAGCGGGAGGGCCTATCCGGCAGTACTTC
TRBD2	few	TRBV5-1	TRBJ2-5	CASSLKIAGYQETQYF	TGCGCCAGCAGCTTGAAAATAGCGGGGTACCAAGAGACCCAGTACTTC
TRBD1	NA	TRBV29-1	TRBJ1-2	CSGGQGVDGYTF	TGCAGCGGTGGACAGGGGGTGGATGGCTACACCTTC
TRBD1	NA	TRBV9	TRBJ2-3	CASSPQGASTDTQYF	TGTGCCAGCAGCCCGCAGGGGGCGAGCACAGATACGCAGTATTTT
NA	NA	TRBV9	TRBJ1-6	CASSVGRGDSPLHF	TGTGCCAGCAGCGTAGGTAGGGGAGATTCACCCCTCCACTTT
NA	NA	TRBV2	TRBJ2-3	CASYPLGPDTQYF	TGTGCCAGCTATCCCTTAGGACCAGATACGCAGTATTTT
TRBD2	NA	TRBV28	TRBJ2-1	CASTPQRGRGNEQFF	TGTGCCAGCACTCCTCAGCGGGGGCGGGGAAATGAGCAGTTCTTC
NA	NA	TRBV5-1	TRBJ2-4	CASSLSGPEGNIQYF	TGCGCCAGCAGCTTGTCGGGGCCCGAGGGAAACATTCAGTACTTC
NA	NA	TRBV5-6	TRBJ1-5	CASSLQAEWSSHQPQHF	TGTGCCAGCAGTCTCCAGGCTGAGTGGTCATCACATCAGCCCCAGCATTTT
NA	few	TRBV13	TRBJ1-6	CASSLGIYNSPLHF	TGTGCCAGCAGCTTGGGGATTTATAATTCACCCCTCCACTTT
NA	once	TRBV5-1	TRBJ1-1	CASSFQGTTEAFF	TGCGCCAGCAGCTTTCAGGGAACGACTGAAGCTTTCTTT
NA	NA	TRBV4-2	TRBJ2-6	CASSRVGKGYNRANVLTF	TGTGCCAGCAGCCGCGTAGGCAAAGGTTACAATCGGGCCAACGTCCTGACTTTC
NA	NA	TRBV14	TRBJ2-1	CASRLGGYNEQFF	TGTGCCAGCAGACTAGGGGGATACAATGAGCAGTTCTTC
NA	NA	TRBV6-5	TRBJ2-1	CASREYNNEQFF	TGTGCCAGCAGAGAATATAACAATGAGCAGTTCTTC
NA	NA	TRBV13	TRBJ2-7	CASSLLLAPYEQYF	TGTGCCAGCAGCTTATTACTAGCACCCTACGAGCAGTACTTC
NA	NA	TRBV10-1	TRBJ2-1	CASRSRWGGKYNEQFF	TGCGCCAGCCGATCCCGGTGGGGGGGCAAGTACAATGAGCAGTTCTTC
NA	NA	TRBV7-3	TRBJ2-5	CASSLKAGALQETQYF	TGTGCCAGCAGCTTAAAGGCGGGGGCTCTCCAAGAGACCCAGTACTTC
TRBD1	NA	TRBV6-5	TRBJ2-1	CASRRQGFKQEQFF	TGTGCCAGCAGAAGACAGGGGTTCAAACAGGAGCAGTTCTTC
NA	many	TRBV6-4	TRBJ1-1	CASRGTDMNTEAFF	TGTGCCAGCAGGGGGACTGATATGAACACTGAAGCTTTCTTT
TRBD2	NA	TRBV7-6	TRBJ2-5	CASRIAGGSQYF	TGTGCCAGCAGGATAGCGGGAGGGTCCCAGTACTTC
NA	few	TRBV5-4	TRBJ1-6	CASSLARGGNSPLHF	TGTGCCAGCAGCTTGGCCAGGGGTGGCAATTCACCCCTCCACTTT
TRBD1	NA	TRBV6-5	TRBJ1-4	CASRQGASNEKLFF	TGTGCCAGCAGACAGGGGGCAAGTAATGAAAAACTGTTTTTT
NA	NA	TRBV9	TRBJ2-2	CASSVGGAGPRTGELFF	TGTGCCAGCAGCGTAGGGGGGGCAGGCCCGAGGACCGGGGAGCTGTTTTTT
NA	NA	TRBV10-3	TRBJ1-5	CAISEPSGNQPQHF	TGTGCCATCAGTGAGCCCTCGGGAAATCAGCCCCAGCATTTT
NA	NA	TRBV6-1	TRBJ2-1	CASSAGGAGTYNEQFF	TGTGCCAGCAGTGCGGGGGGCGCGGGGACCTACAATGAGCAGTTCTTC
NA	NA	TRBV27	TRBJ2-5	CASSYTFQETQYF	TGTGCCAGCAGTTACACGTTCCAAGAGACCCAGTACTTC
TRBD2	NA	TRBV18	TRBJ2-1	CASSPRAGIDNEQFF	TGTGCCAGCTCACCTAGAGCGGGAATCGACAATGAGCAGTTCTTC
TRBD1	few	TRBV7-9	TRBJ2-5	CASNPDRDTTQYF	TGTGCCAGCAACCCTGACAGGGATACGACCCAGTACTTC
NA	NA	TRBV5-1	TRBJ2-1	CASSTGRDSRGPYNEQFF	TGCGCCAGCAGTACAGGGCGGGACTCAAGGGGGCCCTACAATGAGCAGTTCTTC
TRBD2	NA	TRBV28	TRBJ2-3	CASIPWGASGATQYF	TGTGCCAGCATCCCTTGGGGGGCTAGCGGGGCTACGCAGTATTTT
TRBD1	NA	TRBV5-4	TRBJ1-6	CASSLMVGGNSPLHF	TGTGCCAGCAGCTTGATGGTAGGGGGCAATTCACCCCTCCACTTT
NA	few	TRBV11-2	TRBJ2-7	CASSPIEAGEQYF	TGTGCCAGCAGCCCCATCGAAGCGGGCGAGCAGTACTTC
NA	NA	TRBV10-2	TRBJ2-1	CASSDRRDPFF	TGCGCCAGCAGTGATAGGCGGGACCCGTTCTTC
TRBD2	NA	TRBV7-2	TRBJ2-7	CASSPLAGGTYEQYF	TGTGCCAGCAGCCCTCTAGCGGGGGGAACCTACGAGCAGTACTTC
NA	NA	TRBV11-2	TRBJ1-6	CASTVDGGVHSPLHF	TGTGCCAGCACCGTGGACGGGGGAGTACATTCACCCCTCCACTTT
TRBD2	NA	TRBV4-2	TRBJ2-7	CASSQERLAGPGWDEQYF	TGTGCCAGCAGCCAAGAGAGACTAGCGGGACCAGGGTGGGACGAGCAGTACTTC
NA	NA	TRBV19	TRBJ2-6	CASRPVPGGGANVLTF	TGTGCCAGTAGGCCGGTCCCCGGCGGTGGGGCCAACGTCCTGACTTTC
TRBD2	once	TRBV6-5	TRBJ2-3	CASSYSGGGFTDTQYF	TGTGCCAGCAGTTACTCGGGCGGGGGATTCACAGATACGCAGTATTTT